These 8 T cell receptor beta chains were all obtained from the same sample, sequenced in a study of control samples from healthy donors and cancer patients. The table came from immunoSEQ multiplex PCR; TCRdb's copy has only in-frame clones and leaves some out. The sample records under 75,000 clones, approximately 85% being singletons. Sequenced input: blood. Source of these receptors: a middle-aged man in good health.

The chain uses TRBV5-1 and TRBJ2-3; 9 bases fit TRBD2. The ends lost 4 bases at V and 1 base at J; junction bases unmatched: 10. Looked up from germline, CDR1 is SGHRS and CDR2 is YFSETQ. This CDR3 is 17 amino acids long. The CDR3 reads CASSLGRAGGRTDTQYF. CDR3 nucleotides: TGCGCCAGCAGCCTGGGGCGAGCGGGGGGACGCACAGATACGCAGTATTTT.

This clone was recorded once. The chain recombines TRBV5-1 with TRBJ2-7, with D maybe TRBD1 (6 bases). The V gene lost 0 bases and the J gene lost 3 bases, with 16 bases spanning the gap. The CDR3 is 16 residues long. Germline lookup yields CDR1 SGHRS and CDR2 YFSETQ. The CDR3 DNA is TGCGCCAGCAGCTTGGGAGACGGGACACTCCTCTACGAGCAGTACTTC. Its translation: CASSLGDGTLLYEQYF.

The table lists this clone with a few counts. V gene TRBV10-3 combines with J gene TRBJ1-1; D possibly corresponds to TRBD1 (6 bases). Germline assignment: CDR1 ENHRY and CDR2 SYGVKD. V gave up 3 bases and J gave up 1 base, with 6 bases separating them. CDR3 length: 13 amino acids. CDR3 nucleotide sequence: TGTGCCATCAGTGAAGGGGGGAACACTGAAGCTTTCTTT. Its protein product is CAISEGGNTEAFF.

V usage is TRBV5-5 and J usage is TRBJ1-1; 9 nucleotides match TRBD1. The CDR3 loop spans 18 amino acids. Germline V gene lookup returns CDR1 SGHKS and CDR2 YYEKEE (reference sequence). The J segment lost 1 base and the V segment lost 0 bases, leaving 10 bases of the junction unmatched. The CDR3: CASSLASGTGLANTEAFF. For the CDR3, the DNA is TGTGCCAGCAGCTTGGCCTCCGGGACAGGGTTGGCGAACACTGAAGCTTTCTTT.

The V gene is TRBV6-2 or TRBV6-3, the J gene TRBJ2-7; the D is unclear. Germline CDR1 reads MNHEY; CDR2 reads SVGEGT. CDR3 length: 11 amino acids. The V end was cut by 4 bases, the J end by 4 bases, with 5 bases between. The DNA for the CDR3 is TGTGCCAGCAGTTCTGAATACGAGCAGTACTTC. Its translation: CASSSEYEQYF.

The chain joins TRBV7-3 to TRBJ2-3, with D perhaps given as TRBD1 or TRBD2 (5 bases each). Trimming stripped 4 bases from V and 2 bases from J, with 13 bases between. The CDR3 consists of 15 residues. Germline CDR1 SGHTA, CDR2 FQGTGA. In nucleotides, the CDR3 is TGTGCCAGCAGCTCCTCCGGGACCATCACAGATACGCAGTATTTT. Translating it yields CASSSSGTITDTQYF.

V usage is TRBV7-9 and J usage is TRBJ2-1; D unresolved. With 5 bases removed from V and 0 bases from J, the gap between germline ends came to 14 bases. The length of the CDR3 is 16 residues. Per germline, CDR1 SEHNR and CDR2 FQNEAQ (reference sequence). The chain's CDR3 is CASSPYWTSSYNEQFF. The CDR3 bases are TGTGCCAGCAGCCCGTACTGGACCAGCTCCTACAATGAGCAGTTCTTC.

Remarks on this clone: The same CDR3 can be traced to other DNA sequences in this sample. CDR3 loop: CAWSTGTGSYEQYF. The CDR3 DNA reads as TGTGCCTGGAGTACCGGGACTGGATCCTACGAGCAGTACTTC. The V gene is TRBV30, the J gene TRBJ2-7, with D perhaps TRBD2 (6 bases). The length of the CDR3 is 14 residues. Trimming cost V 2 bases and J 1 base, with 12 bases left between them. Germline V gene data show CDR1 as GTSNPN and CDR2 as SVGIG (reference sequence).